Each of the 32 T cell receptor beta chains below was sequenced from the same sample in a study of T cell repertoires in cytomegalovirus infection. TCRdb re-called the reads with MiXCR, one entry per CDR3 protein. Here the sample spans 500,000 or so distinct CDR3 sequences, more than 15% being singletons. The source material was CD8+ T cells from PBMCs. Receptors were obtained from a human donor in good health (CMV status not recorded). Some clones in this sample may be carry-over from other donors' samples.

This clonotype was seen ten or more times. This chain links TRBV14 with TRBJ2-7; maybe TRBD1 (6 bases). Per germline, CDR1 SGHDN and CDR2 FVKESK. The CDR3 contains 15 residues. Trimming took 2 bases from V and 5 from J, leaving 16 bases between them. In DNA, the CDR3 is TGTGCCAGCAGCCAATTGACAGGTCAGGTCGACGAGCAGTACTTC. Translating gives CASSQLTGQVDEQYF.

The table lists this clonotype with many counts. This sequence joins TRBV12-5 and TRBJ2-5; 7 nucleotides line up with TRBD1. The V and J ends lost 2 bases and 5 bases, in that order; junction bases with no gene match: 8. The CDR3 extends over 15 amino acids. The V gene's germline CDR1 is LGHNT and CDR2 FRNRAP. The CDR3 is CASGLRQGQTETQYF. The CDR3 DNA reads TGTGCTAGTGGTTTGCGACAGGGTCAGACGGAGACCCAGTACTTC. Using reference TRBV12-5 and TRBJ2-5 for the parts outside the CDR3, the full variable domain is DARVTQTPRHKVTEMGQEVTMRCQPILGHNTVFWYRQTMMQGLELLAYFRNRAPLDDSGMPKDRFSAEMPDATLATLKIQPSEPRDSAVYFCASGLRQGQTETQYFGPGTRLLVL.

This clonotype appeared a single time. CDR3 bases: TGTGCCAGCAGCCAAGTGGGACTAGATTTCGAGCAGTACTTC. Residues: CASSQVGLDFEQYF. The chain combines TRBV3-1 with TRBJ2-7; 8 bases fit TRBD2. The V gene end was trimmed by 1 base and the J gene end by 6 bases; junction bases not matched to a gene: 5. CDR3 size: 14 residues. CDR1 and CDR2 (germline): LGHDT, YNNKEL (reference sequence).

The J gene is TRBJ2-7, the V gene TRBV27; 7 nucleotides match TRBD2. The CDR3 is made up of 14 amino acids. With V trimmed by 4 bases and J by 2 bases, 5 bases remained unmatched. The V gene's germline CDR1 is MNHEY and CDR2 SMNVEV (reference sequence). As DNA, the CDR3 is TGTGCCAGCAGTTCGGAGGGGACTACCTACGAGCAGTACTTC. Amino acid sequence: CASSSEGTTYEQYF.

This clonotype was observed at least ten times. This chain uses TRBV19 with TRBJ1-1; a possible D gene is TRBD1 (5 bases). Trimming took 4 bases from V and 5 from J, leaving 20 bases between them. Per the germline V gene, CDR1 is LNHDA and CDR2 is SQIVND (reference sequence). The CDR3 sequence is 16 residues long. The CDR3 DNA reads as TGTGCCAGTAGTAAGTCTTTGGGGACTTATGGGACTGAAGCTTTCTTT. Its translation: CASSKSLGTYGTEAFF.

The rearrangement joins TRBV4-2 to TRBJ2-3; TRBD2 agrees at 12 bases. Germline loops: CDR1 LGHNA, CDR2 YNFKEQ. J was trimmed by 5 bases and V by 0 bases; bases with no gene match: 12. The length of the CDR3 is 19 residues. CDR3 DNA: TGTGCCAGCAGCCAAGATGGCCTAGCGGGGGGGCGAAGGCGAGATACGCAGTATTTT. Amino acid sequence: CASSQDGLAGGRRRDTQYF.

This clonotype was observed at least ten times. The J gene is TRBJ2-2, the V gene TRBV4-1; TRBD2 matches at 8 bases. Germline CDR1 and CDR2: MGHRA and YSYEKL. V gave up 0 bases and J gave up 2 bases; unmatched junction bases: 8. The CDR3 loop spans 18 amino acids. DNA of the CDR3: TGCGCCAGCAGCCAAGATATTAAGCGGGAGCTAAACACCGGGGAGCTGTTTTTT. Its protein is CASSQDIKRELNTGELFF.

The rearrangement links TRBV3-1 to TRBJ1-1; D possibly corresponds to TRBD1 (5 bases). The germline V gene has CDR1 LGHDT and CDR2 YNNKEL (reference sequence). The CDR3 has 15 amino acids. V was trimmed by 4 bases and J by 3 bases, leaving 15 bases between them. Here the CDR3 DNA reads TGTGCCAGCAGCCCCCCGGGGAGGGGCGACACTGAAGCTTTCTTT. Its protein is CASSPPGRGDTEAFF. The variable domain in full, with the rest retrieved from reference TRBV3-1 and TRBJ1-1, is DTAVSQTPKYLVTQMGNDKSIKCEQNLGHDTMYWYKQDSKKFLKIMFSYNNKELIINETVPNRFSPKSPDKAHLNLHINSLELGDSAVYFCASSPPGRGDTEAFFGQGTRLTVV.

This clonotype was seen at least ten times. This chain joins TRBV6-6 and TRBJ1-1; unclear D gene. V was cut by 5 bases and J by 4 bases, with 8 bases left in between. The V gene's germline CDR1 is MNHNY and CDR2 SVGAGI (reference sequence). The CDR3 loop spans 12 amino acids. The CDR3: CASSAGSTEAFF. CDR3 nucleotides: TGTGCCAGCAGTGCTGGAAGCACTGAAGCTTTCTTT.

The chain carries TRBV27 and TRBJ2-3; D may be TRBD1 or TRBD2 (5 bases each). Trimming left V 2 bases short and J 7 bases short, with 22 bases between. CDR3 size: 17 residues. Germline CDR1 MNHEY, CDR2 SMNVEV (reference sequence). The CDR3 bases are TGTGCCAGCAGTTTACAAGGGCTAGCAGAGGGGCAATATACGCAGTATTTT. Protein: CASSLQGLAEGQYTQYF.

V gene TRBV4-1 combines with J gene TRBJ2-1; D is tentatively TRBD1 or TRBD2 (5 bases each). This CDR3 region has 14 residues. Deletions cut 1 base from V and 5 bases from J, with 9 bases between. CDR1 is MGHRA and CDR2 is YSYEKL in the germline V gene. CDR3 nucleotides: TGCGCCAGCAGCCAAGCCCGGGGCCACAATGAGCAGTTCTTC. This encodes CASSQARGHNEQFF.

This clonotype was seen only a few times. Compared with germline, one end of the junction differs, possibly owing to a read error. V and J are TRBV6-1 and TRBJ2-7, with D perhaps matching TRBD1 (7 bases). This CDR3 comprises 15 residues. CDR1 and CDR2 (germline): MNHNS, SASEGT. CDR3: CASSDRRTGGSLGRF. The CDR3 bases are TGTGCCAGCAGTGATCGAAGGACAGGAGGGTCCTTAGGGCGTTTC.

Written as DNA, the CDR3 is TGTGCCAGCAGTTTAGACAGGAGAGGGGTAACTGAAGCTTTCTTT. Encoded protein: CASSLDRRGVTEAFF. The chain recombines TRBV27 with TRBJ1-1, with a possible D match to TRBD1 (6 bases). The V gene's germline CDR1 is MNHEY and CDR2 SMNVEV (reference sequence). This CDR3 contains 15 residues. V was shortened by 2 bases and J by 5 bases, with 15 bases between the two germline ends.

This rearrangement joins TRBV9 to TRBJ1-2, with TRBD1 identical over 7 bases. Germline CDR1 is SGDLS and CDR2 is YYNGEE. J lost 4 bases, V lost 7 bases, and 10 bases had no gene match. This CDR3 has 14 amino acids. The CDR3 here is CASFGAGGTYGYTF. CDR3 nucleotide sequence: TGTGCCAGCTTTGGGGCAGGGGGGACCTATGGCTACACCTTC.

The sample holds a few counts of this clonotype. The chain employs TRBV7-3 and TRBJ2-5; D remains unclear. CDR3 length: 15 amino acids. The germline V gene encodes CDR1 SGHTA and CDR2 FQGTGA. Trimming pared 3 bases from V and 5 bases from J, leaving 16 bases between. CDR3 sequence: CASSLGVGYDETQYF. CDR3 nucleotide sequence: TGTGCCAGCAGCTTGGGTGTGGGCTACGATGAGACCCAGTACTTC.

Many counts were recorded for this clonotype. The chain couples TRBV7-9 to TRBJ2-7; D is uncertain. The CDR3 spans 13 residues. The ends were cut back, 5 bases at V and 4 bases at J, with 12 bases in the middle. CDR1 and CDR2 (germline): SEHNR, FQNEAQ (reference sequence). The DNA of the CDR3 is TGTGCCAGCAGCCCAACAGCTTTTTACGAGCAGTACTTC. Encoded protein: CASSPTAFYEQYF.

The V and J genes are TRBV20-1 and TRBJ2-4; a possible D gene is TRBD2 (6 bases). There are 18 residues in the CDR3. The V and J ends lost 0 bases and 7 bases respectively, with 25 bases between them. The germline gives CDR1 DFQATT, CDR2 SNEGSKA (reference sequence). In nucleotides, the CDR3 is TGCAGTGCTAGAGATCCCCTTCAGACCCGGGGGTTTGGGAACATTCAGTACTTC. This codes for CSARDPLQTRGFGNIQYF.

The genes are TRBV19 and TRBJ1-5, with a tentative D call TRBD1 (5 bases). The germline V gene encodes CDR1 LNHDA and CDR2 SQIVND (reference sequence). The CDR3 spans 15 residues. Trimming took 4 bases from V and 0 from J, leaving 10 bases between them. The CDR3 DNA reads TGTGCCAGTAGTAGTACCAGGGATAGCAATCAGCCCCAGCATTTT. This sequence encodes CASSSTRDSNQPQHF.

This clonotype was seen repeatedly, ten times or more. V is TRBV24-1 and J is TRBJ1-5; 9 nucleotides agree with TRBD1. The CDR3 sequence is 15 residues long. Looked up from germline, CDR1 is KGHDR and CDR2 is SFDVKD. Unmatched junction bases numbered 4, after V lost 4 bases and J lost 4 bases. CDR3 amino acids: CATSDRDRANQPQHF. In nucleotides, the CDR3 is TGTGCCACCAGTGACCGGGACAGGGCAAATCAGCCCCAGCATTTT.

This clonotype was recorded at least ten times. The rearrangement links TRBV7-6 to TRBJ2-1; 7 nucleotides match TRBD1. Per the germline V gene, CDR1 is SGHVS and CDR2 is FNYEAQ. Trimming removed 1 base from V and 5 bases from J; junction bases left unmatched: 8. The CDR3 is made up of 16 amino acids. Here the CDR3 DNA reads TGTGCCAGCAGCTTAGGTAGGGACAGAGGAAACAATGAGCAGTTCTTC. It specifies CASSLGRDRGNNEQFF. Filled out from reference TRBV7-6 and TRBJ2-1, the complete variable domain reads GAGVSQSPRYKVTKRGQDVALRCDPISGHVSLYWYRQALGQGPEFLTYFNYEAQQDKSGLPNDRFSAERPEGSISTLTIQRTEQRDSAMYRCASSLGRDRGNNEQFFGPGTRLTVL.

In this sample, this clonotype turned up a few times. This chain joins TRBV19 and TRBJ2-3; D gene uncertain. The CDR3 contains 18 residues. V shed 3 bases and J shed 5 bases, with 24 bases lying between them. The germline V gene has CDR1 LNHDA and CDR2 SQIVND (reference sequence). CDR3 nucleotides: TGTGCCAGTAGTATCTTCTCTGGCGGCATGTACTTTGGAGATACGCAGTATTTT. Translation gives CASSIFSGGMYFGDTQYF.

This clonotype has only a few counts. CDR3 amino acids: CASGPTGIYEQYF. CDR3 nucleotide sequence: TGTGCCAGCGGCCCGACAGGGATCTACGAGCAGTACTTC. The chain combines TRBV6-5 with TRBJ2-7; TRBD1 matches at 7 bases. The trim removed 8 bases at V and 3 bases at J, leaving 7 bases unmatched. The CDR3 contains 13 residues. CDR1 is MNHEY, CDR2 SVGAGI, per germline.

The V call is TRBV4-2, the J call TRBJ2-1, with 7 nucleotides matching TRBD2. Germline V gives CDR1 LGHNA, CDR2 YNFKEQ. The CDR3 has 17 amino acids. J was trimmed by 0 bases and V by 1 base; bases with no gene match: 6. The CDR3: CASSQVFREGSYNEQFF. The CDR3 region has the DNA TGTGCCAGCAGCCAAGTATTCAGGGAGGGCTCCTACAATGAGCAGTTCTTC.

The CDR3 region is CASSSGRLGAFF. The CDR3 DNA is TGCGCCAGCAGCTCGGGCCGCTTGGGTGCTTTCTTT. This chain uses TRBV5-1 with TRBJ1-1; D not resolved. V was cut by 3 bases and J by 11 bases, with 14 bases left in between. There are 12 residues in the CDR3. Germline CDR1 is SGHRS and CDR2 is YFSETQ.

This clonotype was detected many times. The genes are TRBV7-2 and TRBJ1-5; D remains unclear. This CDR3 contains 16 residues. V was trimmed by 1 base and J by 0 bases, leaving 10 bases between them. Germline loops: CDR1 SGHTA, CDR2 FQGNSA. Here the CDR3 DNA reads TGTGCCAGCAGCTTAGTGTTTGGGGTTAGCAATCAGCCCCAGCATTTT. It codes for CASSLVFGVSNQPQHF.

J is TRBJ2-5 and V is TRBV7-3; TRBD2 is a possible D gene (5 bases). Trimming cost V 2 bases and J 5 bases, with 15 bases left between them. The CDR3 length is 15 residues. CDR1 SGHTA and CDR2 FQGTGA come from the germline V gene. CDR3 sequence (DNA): TGTGCCAGCAGCTTACTTGGAGGATCGGGGGAGACCCAGTACTTC. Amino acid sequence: CASSLLGGSGETQYF.

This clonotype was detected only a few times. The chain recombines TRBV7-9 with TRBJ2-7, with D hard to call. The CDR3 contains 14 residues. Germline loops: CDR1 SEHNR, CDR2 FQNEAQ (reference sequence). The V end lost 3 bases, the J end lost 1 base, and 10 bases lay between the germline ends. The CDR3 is CASSFPPRSYEQYF. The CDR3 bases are TGTGCCAGCAGCTTCCCGCCTCGGTCCTACGAGCAGTACTTC.

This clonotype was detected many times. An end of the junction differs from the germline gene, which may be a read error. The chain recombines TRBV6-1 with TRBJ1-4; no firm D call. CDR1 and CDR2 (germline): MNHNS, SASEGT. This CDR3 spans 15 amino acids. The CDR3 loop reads CASSEEHATNEKLFF. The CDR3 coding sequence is TGTGCCAGCAGCGAAGAACATGCAACTAATGAAAAACTGTTTTTT.

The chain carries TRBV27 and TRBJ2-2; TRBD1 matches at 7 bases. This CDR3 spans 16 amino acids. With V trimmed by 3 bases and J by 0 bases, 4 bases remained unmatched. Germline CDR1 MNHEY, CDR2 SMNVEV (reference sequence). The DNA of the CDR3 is TGTGCCAGCAGTTTCTACGGACAGGCGAACACCGGGGAGCTGTTTTTT. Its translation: CASSFYGQANTGELFF.

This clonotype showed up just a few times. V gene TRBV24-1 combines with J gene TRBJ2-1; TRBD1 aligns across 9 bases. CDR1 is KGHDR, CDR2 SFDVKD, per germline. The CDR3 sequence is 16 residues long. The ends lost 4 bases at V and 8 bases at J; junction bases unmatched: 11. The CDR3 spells CATSEPGTGTEDEQFF. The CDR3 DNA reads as TGTGCCACCAGTGAACCCGGGACAGGGACGGAAGATGAGCAGTTCTTC.

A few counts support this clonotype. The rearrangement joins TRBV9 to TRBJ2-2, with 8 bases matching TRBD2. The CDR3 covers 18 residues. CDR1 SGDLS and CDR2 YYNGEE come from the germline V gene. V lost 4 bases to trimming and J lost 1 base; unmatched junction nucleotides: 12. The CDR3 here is CASSRWGGRSKNTGELFF. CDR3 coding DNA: TGTGCCAGCAGCCGTTGGGGCGGGAGGTCGAAGAACACCGGGGAGCTGTTTTTT.

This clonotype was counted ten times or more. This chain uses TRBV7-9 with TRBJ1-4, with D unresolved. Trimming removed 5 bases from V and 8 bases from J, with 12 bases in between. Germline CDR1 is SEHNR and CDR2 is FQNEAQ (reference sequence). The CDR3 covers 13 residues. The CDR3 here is CASSPRQMEKLFF. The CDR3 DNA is TGTGCCAGCAGCCCTAGGCAGATGGAAAAACTGTTTTTT. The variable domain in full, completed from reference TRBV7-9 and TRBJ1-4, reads DTGVSQNPRHKITKRGQNVTFRCDPISEHNRLYWYRQTLGQGPEFLTYFQNEAQLEKSRLLSDRFSAERPKGSFSTLEIQRTEQGDSAMYLCASSPRQMEKLFFGSGTQLSVL.